This entry lists 2 T cell receptor beta chains sequenced from one sample in a study of OX40 agonist ivuxolimab in advanced cancers. Method: immunoSEQ multiplex PCR; TCRdb's copy keeps in-frame clones and lacks some. Counted here are under 55,000 clones, 86% occurring once; the ten biggest clones make up roughly 6.7%. The source material was CD4+ or CD8+ T cells sorted from blood, sampled in a trial of the OX40 agonist ivuxolimab. Receptor source: an adult with an advanced solid tumor such as melanoma, head and neck, liver or kidney cancer.

The chain couples TRBV6-6 to TRBJ2-7; possibly TRBD1 for D (6 bases). Germline V gives CDR1 MNHNY, CDR2 SVGAGI (reference sequence). The CDR3 length is 15 residues. V gave up 7 bases and J gave up 0 bases, with 16 bases separating them. Here the CDR3 DNA reads TGTGCCAGCAAACTACACAGGGTTAGCTCCTACGAGCAGTACTTC. It encodes CASKLHRVSSYEQYF.

The rearrangement uses TRBV5-1 and TRBJ2-7, with D perhaps TRBD1 or TRBD2 (6 bases each). The ends were cut back, 4 bases at V and 2 bases at J, with 13 bases in the middle. Germline V lookup: CDR1 SGHRS, CDR2 YFSETQ. There are 14 residues in the CDR3. The CDR3 here is CASSTTGAAYEQYF. The CDR3 DNA is TGCGCCAGCAGCACGACGGGGGCGGCCTACGAGCAGTACTTC.